One sample yielded the 10 T cell receptor beta chains listed below, sequenced in a study of long-term antiretroviral therapy in people with HIV. Version v3.0 of the immunoSEQ assay was performed at survey level. Method: immunoSEQ multiplex PCR; TCRdb's copy keeps in-frame clones and lacks some. The sample holds approximately 25,000 clones; just over 85% are singletons and the top ten take around 15%. This specimen was unsorted PBMCs, taken 1.2 years after starting antiretroviral therapy. The source is a man between 50 and 59 years old with HIV.

The chain is built from TRBV25-1 and TRBJ1-2; perhaps TRBD1 as D (5 bases). V shed 6 bases and J shed 5 bases, with 22 bases lying between them. CDR3 length: 16 residues. Germline CDR1 is MGHDK and CDR2 is SYGVNS. The CDR3 loop is CASSFPQERGPYGYTF. In DNA, the CDR3 is TGTGCCAGCAGCTTCCCCCAGGAGAGGGGACCATATGGCTACACCTTC.

The chain uses TRBV5-1 and TRBJ1-1; no clear D. Germline CDR1 SGHRS, CDR2 YFSETQ. The CDR3 loop spans 13 amino acids. Trimming took off 1 base at V and 0 bases at J, with 4 bases between the two ends. This CDR3 is CASSLLVNTEAFF. The CDR3 nucleotides read TGCGCCAGCAGCTTGTTGGTGAACACTGAAGCTTTCTTT.

This clone has a single count. The chain carries TRBV7-2 and TRBJ1-4; D unresolved. V was cut by 4 bases and J by 6 bases, with 15 bases left in between. The germline V gene encodes CDR1 SGHTA and CDR2 FQGNSA. The CDR3 is 15 amino acids. The CDR3 DNA is TGTGCCAGCAGCTCAAGAGCGGGGTGGGATGAAAAACTGTTTTTT. Residues: CASSSRAGWDEKLFF.

The chain is built from TRBV11-3 and TRBJ1-1, with 11 nucleotides matching TRBD1. This CDR3 is 13 amino acids long. The V and J ends lost 5 bases and 7 bases, in that order; junction bases with no gene match: 3. In germline, CDR1 is SGHNT, CDR2 YENEEA. CDR3 nucleotide sequence: TGTGCCAGCAGCCCCGGGACAGGGGGTGAAGCTTTCTTT. Translating gives CASSPGTGGEAFF.

This sequence joins TRBV10-2 and TRBJ1-5; D call uncertain. CDR3 length: 14 amino acids. CDR1 WSHSY and CDR2 SAAADI come from the germline V gene. Between the trimmed V and J ends, which lost 2 bases and 7 bases, there was a span of 12 bases. CDR3 sequence (DNA): TGCGCCAGCAGTGAGGGTCTAACGGGACAGCCCCAGCATTTT. It is translated as CASSEGLTGQPQHF.

This clone was observed once. The V and J genes are TRBV10-2 and TRBJ1-6, with 7 positions matching TRBD1. CDR1 and CDR2 from the germline V gene are WSHSY and SAAADI. The CDR3 length is 15 residues. Losses at the gene ends were 8 bases for V and 14 bases for J; bases not matched to a gene: 18. CDR3 protein: CASRDSRRLISALHF. CDR3 nucleotides: TGCGCCAGCCGGGACAGCCGGAGGCTAATTTCGGCCCTCCACTTT.

The table lists this clone with a count of one. In DNA, the CDR3 is TGTGCCAGCAGCGATTCGTCCCCCAGGGGCTCCTACAATGAGCAGTTCTTC. Protein: CASSDSSPRGSYNEQFF. V usage is TRBV9 and J usage is TRBJ2-1; D perhaps matches TRBD1 (6 bases). Trimming removed 3 bases at V and 0 bases at J, with 16 bases between. Germline V gene lookup returns CDR1 SGDLS and CDR2 YYNGEE. The CDR3 has 17 residues.

This clone was found a few times. The chain recombines TRBV6-5 with TRBJ2-7; a weak D match, TRBD1 (5 bases). Per germline, CDR1 MNHEY and CDR2 SVGAGI. The CDR3 is 15 amino acids. The V gene lost 1 base and the J gene lost 2 bases, with 12 bases spanning the gap. CDR3 nucleotide sequence: TGTGCCAGCAGTTACTTTTCAGGGCCAGCCTACGAGCAGTACTTC. This sequence encodes CASSYFSGPAYEQYF.

The chain links TRBV6-5 to TRBJ1-6, with 7 bases aligning to TRBD1. In germline, CDR1 is MNHEY, CDR2 SVGAGI. The CDR3 is 15 residues long. J lost 7 bases, V lost 7 bases, and 10 bases had no gene match. The CDR3 protein is CASNPVGQINSPLHF. The CDR3 region has the DNA TGTGCCAGCAACCCTGTGGGACAGATCAATTCACCCCTCCACTTT.

This rearrangement joins TRBV27 to TRBJ1-5; 8 bases map to TRBD1. The V gene end was trimmed by 5 bases and the J gene end by 9 bases; junction bases not matched to a gene: 9. This CDR3 contains 14 residues. The germline V gene has CDR1 MNHEY and CDR2 SMNVEV (reference sequence). The CDR3 loop reads CASSPSTGGLPQHF. The CDR3 coding sequence is TGTGCCAGCAGTCCCTCTACAGGGGGTTTGCCCCAGCATTTT.